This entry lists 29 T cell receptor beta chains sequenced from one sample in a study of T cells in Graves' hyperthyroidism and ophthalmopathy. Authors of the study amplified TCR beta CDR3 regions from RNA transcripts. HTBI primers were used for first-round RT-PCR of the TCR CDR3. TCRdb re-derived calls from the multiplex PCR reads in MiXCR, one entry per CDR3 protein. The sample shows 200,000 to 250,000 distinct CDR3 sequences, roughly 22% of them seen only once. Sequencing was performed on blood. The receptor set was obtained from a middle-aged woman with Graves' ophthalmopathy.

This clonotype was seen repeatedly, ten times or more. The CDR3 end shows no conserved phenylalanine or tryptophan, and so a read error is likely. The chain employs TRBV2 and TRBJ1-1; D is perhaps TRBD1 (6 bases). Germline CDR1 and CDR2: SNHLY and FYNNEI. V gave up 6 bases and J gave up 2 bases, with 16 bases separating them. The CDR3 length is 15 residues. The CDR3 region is CASRTTGTRNTEAFL. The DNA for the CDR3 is TGTGCCAGCAGAACCACCGGGACAAGAAACACTGAAGCTTTCCTT.

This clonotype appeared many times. This chain's CDR3 is CASSVDGGGPTDTQYF. The CDR3 DNA sequence: TGTGCCAGCAGCGTAGATGGGGGCGGGCCCACAGATACGCAGTATTTT. This chain links TRBV9 with TRBJ2-3, with D maybe TRBD1 (6 bases). CDR3 length: 16 residues. Germline-derived CDR1 and CDR2 are SGDLS and YYNGEE. Trimming took off 0 bases at V and 2 bases at J, with 13 bases between the two ends.

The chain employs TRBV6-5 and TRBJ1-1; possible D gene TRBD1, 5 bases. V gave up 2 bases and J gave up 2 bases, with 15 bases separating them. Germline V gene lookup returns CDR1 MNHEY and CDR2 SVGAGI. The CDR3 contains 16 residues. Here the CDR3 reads CASSYSARTPNTEAFF. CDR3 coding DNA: TGTGCCAGCAGTTACAGCGCTCGGACACCAAACACTGAAGCTTTCTTT.

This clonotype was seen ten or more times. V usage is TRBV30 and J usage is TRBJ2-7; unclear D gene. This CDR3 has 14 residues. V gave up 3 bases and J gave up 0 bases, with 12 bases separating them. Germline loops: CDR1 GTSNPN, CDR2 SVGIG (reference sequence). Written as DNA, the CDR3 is TGTGCCTGGAGGGGCAGGCTTAACTCCTACGAGCAGTACTTC. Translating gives CAWRGRLNSYEQYF.

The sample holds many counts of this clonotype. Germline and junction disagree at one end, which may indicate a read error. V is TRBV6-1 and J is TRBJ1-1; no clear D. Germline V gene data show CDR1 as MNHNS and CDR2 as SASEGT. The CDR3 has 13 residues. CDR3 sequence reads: CTSIGVGSTEAFF. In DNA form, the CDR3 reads TGTACCAGCATCGGGGTGGGGTCCACTGAAGCTTTCTTT.

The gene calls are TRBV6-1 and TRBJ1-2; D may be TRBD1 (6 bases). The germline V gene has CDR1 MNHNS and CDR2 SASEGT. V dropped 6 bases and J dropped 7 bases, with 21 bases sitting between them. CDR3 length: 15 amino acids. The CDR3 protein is CASRPDNRDLAGYTF. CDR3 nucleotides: TGTGCCAGCAGACCCGATAACAGGGATTTGGCTGGCTACACCTTC.

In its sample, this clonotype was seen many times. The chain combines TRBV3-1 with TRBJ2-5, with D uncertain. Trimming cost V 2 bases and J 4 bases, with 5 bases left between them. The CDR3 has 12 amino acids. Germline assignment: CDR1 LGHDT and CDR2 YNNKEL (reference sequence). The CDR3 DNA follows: TGTGCCAGCAGCCAATTGGGAGAGACCCAGTACTTC. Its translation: CASSQLGETQYF.

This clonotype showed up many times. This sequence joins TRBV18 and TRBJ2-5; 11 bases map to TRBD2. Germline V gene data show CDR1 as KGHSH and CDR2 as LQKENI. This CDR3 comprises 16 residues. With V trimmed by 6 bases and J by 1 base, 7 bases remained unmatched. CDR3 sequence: CASSYTGTSGQETQYF. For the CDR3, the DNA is TGTGCCAGCTCTTATACCGGGACTAGCGGCCAAGAGACCCAGTACTTC.

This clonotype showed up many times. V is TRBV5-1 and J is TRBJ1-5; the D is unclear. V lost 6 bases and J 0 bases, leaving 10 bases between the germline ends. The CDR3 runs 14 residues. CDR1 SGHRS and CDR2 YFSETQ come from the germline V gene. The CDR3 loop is CASIPQNSNQPQHF. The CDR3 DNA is TGCGCCAGCATACCACAGAATAGCAATCAGCCCCAGCATTTT.

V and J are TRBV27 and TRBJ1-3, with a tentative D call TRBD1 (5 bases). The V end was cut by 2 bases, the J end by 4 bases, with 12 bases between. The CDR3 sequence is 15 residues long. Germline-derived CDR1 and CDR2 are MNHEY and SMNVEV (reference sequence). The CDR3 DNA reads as TGTGCCAGCAGTTTAACCGGGACGACGGGAAACACCATATATTTT. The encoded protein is CASSLTGTTGNTIYF.

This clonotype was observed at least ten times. The CDR3 loop reads CAWSQFGDTYYTGELFF. The CDR3 DNA reads TGTGCCTGGAGTCAGTTTGGGGACACCTATTACACCGGGGAGCTGTTTTTT. This rearrangement joins TRBV30 to TRBJ2-2; tentatively, D is TRBD1 (6 bases). Between the trimmed V and J ends, which lost 2 bases and 3 bases, there was a span of 19 bases. From germline, CDR1 is GTSNPN and CDR2 SVGIG (reference sequence). The CDR3 length is 17 residues. Complete variable domain (other parts from reference TRBV30 and TRBJ2-2): SQTIHQWPATLVQPVGSPLSLECTVEGTSNPNLYWYRQAAGRGLQLLFYSVGIGQISSEVPQNLSASRPQDRQFILSSKKLLLSDSGFYLCAWSQFGDTYYTGELFFGEGSRLTVL.

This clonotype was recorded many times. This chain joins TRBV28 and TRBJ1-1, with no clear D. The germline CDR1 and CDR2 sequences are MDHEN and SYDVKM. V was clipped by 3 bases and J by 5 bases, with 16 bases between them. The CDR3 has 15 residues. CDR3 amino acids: CASSFRAFPITEAFF. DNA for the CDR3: TGTGCCAGCAGTTTTAGAGCCTTTCCGATTACTGAAGCTTTCTTT.

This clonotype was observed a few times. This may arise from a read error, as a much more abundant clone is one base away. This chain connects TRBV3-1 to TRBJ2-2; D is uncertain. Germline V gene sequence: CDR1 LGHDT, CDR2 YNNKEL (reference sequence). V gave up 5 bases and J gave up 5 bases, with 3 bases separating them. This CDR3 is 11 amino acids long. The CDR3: CASSKTGELFF. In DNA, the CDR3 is TGTGCCAGCAGCAAAACCGGGGAGCTGTTTTTT.

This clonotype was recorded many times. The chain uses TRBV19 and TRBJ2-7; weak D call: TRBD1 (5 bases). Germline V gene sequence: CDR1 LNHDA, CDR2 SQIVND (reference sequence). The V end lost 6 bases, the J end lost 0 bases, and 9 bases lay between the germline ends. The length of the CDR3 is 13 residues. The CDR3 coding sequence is TGTGCCAGTAGCGACAGTGGCTCCTACGAGCAGTACTTC. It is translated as CASSDSGSYEQYF.

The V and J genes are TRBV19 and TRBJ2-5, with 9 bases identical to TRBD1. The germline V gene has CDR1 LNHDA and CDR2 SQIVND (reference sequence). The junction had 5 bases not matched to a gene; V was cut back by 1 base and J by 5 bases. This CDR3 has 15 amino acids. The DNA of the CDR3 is TGTGCCAGTAGTATAGGTAACAGGGGGCCGGAGACCCAGTACTTC. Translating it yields CASSIGNRGPETQYF.

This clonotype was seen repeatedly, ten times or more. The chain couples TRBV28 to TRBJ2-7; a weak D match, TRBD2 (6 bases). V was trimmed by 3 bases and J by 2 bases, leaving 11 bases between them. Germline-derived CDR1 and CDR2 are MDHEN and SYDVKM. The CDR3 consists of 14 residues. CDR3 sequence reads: CASSFTSSPYEQYF. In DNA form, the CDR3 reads TGTGCCAGCAGTTTCACTAGCTCCCCCTACGAGCAGTACTTC.

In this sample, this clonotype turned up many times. DNA for the CDR3: TGTGCCAGCAGTTTGTCCGGGGAGCTGTTTTTT. Translation: CASSLSGELFF. The chain carries TRBV28 and TRBJ2-2; D remains unclear. Trimming stripped 3 bases from V and 6 bases from J, with 2 bases between. In germline, CDR1 is MDHEN, CDR2 SYDVKM. This CDR3 is built from 11 residues. The variable domain in full, with the rest retrieved from reference TRBV28 and TRBJ2-2, is DVKVTQSSRYLVKRTGEKVFLECVQDMDHENMFWYRQDPGLGLRLIYFSYDVKMKEKGDIPEGYSVSREKKERFSLILESASTNQTSMYLCASSLSGELFFGEGSRLTVL.

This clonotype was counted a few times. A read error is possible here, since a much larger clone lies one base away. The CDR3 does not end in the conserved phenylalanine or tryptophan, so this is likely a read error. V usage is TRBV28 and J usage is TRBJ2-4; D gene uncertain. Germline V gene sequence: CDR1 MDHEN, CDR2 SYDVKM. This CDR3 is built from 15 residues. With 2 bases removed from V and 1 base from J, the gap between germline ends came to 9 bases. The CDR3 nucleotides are TGTGCCAGCAGTTTAAGGAAGAGGGCCAAAAACATTCAGTACCTC. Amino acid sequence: CASSLRKRAKNIQYL.

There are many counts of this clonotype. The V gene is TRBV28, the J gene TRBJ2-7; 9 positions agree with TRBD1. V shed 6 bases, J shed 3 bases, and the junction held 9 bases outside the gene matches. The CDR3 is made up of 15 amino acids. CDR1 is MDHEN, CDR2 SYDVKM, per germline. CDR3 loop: CASRGGTGIVYEQYF. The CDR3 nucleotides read TGTGCCAGCAGGGGGGGGACAGGGATTGTCTACGAGCAGTACTTC.

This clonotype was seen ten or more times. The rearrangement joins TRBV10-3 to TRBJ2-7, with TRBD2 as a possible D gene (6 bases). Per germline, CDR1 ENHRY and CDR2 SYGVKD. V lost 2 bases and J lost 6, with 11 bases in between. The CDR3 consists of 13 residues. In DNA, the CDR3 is TGTGCCATCAGTGAGAGAACGGGGGTCGAGCAGTACTTC. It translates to CAISERTGVEQYF.

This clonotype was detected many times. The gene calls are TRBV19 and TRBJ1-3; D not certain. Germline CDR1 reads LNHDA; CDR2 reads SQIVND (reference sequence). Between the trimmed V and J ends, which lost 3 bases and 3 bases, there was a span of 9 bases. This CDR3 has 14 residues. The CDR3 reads CASSIGRNGNTIYF. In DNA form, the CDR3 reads TGTGCCAGTAGTATCGGCAGGAATGGAAACACCATATATTTT.

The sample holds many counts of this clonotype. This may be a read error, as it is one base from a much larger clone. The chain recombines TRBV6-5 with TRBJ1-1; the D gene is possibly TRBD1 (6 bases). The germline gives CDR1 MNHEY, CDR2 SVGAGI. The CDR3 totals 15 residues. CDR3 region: CATSYSGGLGTEAFF. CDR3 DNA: TGTGCCACCAGTTACTCGGGGGGGCTGGGCACTGAAGCTTTCTTT.

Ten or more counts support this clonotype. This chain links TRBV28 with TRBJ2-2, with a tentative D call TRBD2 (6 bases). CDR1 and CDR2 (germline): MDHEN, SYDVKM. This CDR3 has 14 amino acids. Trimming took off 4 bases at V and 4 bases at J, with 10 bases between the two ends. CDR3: CASSSTSFTGELFF. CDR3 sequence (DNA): TGTGCCAGCAGTTCGACTAGTTTCACCGGGGAGCTGTTTTTT.

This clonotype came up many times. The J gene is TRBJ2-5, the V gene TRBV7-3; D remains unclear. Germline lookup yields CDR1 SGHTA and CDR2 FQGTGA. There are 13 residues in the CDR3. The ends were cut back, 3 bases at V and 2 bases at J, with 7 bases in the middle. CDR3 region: CASSFLAQETQYF. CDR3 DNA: TGTGCCAGCAGCTTTCTCGCTCAAGAGACCCAGTACTTC.

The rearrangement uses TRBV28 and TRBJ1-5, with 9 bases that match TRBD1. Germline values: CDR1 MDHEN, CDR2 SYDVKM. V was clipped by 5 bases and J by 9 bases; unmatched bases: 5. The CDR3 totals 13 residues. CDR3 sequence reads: CASSQYRGPPQHF. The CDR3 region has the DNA TGTGCCAGCAGTCAATACAGGGGGCCGCCCCAGCATTTT.

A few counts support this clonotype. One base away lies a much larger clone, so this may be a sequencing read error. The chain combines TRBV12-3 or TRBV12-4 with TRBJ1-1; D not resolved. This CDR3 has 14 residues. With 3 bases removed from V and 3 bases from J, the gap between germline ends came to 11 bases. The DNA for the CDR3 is TGTGCCAGCAGTTTCCCCATGGTCCACACTGAAGCTTTCTTT. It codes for CASSFPMVHTEAFF.

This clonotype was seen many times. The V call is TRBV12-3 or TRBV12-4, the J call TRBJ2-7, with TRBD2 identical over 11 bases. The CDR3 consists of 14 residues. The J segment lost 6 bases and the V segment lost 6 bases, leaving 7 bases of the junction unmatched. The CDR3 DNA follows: TGTGCCAGCAGGCCTTTGCTAGCGGGAGGCGAGCAGTACTTC. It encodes CASRPLLAGGEQYF.

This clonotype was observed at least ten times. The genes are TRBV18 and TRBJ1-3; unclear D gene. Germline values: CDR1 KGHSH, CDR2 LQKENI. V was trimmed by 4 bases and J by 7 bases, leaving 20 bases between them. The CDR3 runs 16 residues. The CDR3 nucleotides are TGTGCCAGCTCACTGGACGGAAGGCGGGATCCCAACACCATATATTTT. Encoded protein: CASSLDGRRDPNTIYF.

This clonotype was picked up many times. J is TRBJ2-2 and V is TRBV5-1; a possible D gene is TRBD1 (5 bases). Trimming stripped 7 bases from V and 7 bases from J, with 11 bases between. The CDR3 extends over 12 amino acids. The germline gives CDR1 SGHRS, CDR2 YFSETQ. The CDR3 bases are TGCGCCAGCGGGGCTGGATACGGGGAGCTGTTTTTT. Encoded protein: CASGAGYGELFF.